Each of the 25 T cell receptor beta chains below was sequenced from the same sample in a study of cytotoxic CD8 clonotypes in ibrutinib-treated CLL. Measured with immunoSEQ multiplex PCR; TCRdb has only the in-frame clones, and not every one. The sample contains 110,000 or so clones, under 70% of which appear only once. Sequences were derived from PBMCs, sampled after 24 months of ibrutinib treatment. The receptors originated from a human donor with chronic lymphocytic leukemia.

By share of the sample, this clone is medium-sized. The genes are TRBV28 and TRBJ1-1; possible D gene TRBD1, 6 bases. The CDR3 consists of 13 residues. The V end lost 10 bases, the J end lost 0 bases, and 12 bases lay between the germline ends. Per germline, CDR1 MDHEN and CDR2 SYDVKM. CDR3 sequence reads: CAILGGMNTEAFF. CDR3 sequence (DNA): TGTGCCATCCTAGGGGGTATGAACACTGAAGCTTTCTTT.

This clone came up a few times. The J gene is TRBJ2-1, the V gene TRBV9; 10 bases align to TRBD1. J gave up 7 bases and V 5 bases, and 9 bases lay outside the gene matches. The CDR3 contains 15 residues. Germline V lookup: CDR1 SGDLS, CDR2 YYNGEE. CDR3 sequence reads: CASSPRQGAQNEQFF. CDR3 sequence (DNA): TGTGCCAGCAGTCCTCGACAGGGGGCGCAGAATGAGCAGTTCTTC.

CDR3 amino acids: CASSQDEGTDTQYF. The CDR3 DNA reads as TGCGCCAGCAGCCAAGATGAGGGCACAGATACGCAGTATTTT. The chain uses TRBV4-3 and TRBJ2-3, with D unclear. This CDR3 has 14 residues. V was cut by 0 bases and J by 1 base, with 5 bases left in between. Germline V lookup: CDR1 LGHNA, CDR2 YSLEER.

On this clone itself: Other nucleotide sequences from this sample produce the same CDR3. The chain has TRBV9 and TRBJ1-2; TRBD1 matches at 7 bases. Per germline, CDR1 SGDLS and CDR2 YYNGEE. There are 14 residues in the CDR3. The V and J ends lost 0 bases and 2 bases, in that order; junction bases with no gene match: 1. The CDR3 sequence: CASSVGTGNYGYTF. The CDR3 DNA reads TGTGCCAGCAGCGTAGGGACAGGCAACTATGGCTACACCTTC.

This chain links TRBV29-1 with TRBJ2-1; TRBD1 matches at 7 bases. V trimming: 5 bases; J trimming: 7 bases; junction bases outside the gene matches: 14. Germline V gene lookup returns CDR1 SQVTM and CDR2 ANQGSEA. The CDR3 sequence is 15 residues long. CDR3 sequence: CSVTPTRTGENEQFF. CDR3 nucleotides: TGCAGCGTTACGCCCACCCGGACAGGAGAGAATGAGCAGTTCTTC.

The chain links TRBV30 to TRBJ1-3; D not certain. The V end lost 5 bases, the J end lost 0 bases, and 14 bases lay between the germline ends. Germline CDR1 reads GTSNPN; CDR2 reads SVGIG (reference sequence). The CDR3 has 15 residues. The CDR3, as DNA: TGTGCCTGGGGCTGGACGGCGGGCTCTGGAAACACCATATATTTT. This codes for CAWGWTAGSGNTIYF.

This clone was counted once. J is TRBJ1-5 and V is TRBV19, with D possibly TRBD1 on 6 matching bases. The V end lost 5 bases, the J end lost 9 bases, and 26 bases lay between the germline ends. Looked up from germline, CDR1 is LNHDA and CDR2 is SQIVND (reference sequence). The CDR3 is made up of 17 amino acids. The DNA for the CDR3 is TGTGCCAGTAGTCGTACAGGGAGAATTAAGGGACCTTGGCCCCAGCATTTT. This encodes CASSRTGRIKGPWPQHF. Full variable domain (remainder filled in from reference TRBV19 and TRBJ1-5): DGGITQSPKYLFRKEGQNVTLSCEQNLNHDAMYWYRQDPGQGLRLIYYSQIVNDFQKGDIAEGYSVSREKKESFPLTVTSAQKNPTAFYLCASSRTGRIKGPWPQHFGDGTRLSIL.

This clone showed up just a few times. V and J are TRBV15 and TRBJ2-2, with a possible D match to TRBD2 (5 bases). V lost 0 bases and J 5 bases, leaving 13 bases between the germline ends. The germline V gene has CDR1 LNHNV and CDR2 YYDKDF (reference sequence). The CDR3 totals 16 residues. The CDR3 loop is CATSRDLGSETGELFF. CDR3 in DNA: TGTGCCACCAGCAGAGATCTAGGGAGTGAGACCGGGGAGCTGTTTTTT. The variable domain in full, completed from reference TRBV15 and TRBJ2-2, reads DAMVIQNPRYQVTQFGKPVTLSCSQTLNHNVMYWYQQKSSQAPKLLFHYYDKDFNNEADTPDNFQSRRPNTSFCFLDIRSPGLGDTAMYLCATSRDLGSETGELFFGEGSRLTVL.

This sequence joins TRBV5-6 and TRBJ2-1, with D perhaps TRBD1 or TRBD2 (6 bases each). Germline CDR1 reads SGHDT; CDR2 reads YYEEEE. The CDR3 runs to 12 residues. Trimming took off 7 bases at V and 9 bases at J, with 14 bases between the two ends. DNA of the CDR3: TGTGCCAGCCTAGTGGGGGGCGGTGAGCAGTTCTTC. The encoded protein is CASLVGGGEQFF.

The chain is built from TRBV7-2 and TRBJ2-7; tentatively, D is TRBD1 (5 bases). This CDR3 is 14 amino acids long. The V gene lost 5 bases and the J gene lost 7 bases, with 18 bases spanning the gap. Germline V lookup: CDR1 SGHTA, CDR2 FQGNSA. The CDR3 is CASSLYQGVGEQYF. CDR3 sequence (DNA): TGTGCCAGCAGCCTATACCAAGGGGTCGGAGAGCAGTACTTC.

This sequence joins TRBV7-3 and TRBJ2-2; the match to TRBD2 covers 7 bases. V was pared by 4 bases and J by 5 bases, with 7 bases of the junction left unmatched. Germline-derived CDR1 and CDR2 are SGHTA and FQGTGA. The CDR3 is 15 amino acids. The CDR3 loop is CASSSSGTNTGELFF. Here the CDR3 DNA reads TGTGCCAGCAGCTCCTCCGGGACTAATACCGGGGAGCTGTTTTTT.

This chain connects TRBV25-1 to TRBJ1-2; 7 nucleotides match TRBD1. The trim removed 1 base at V and 0 bases at J, leaving 8 bases unmatched. The length of the CDR3 is 17 residues. From germline, CDR1 is MGHDK and CDR2 SYGVNS. CDR3 coding DNA: TGTGCCAGCAGTGAATGGGACAGTCCGAAGGCTAACTATGGCTACACCTTC. Translated: CASSEWDSPKANYGYTF.

The J gene is TRBJ2-1, the V gene TRBV27; D is uncertain. The CDR3 covers 15 residues. CDR1 is MNHEY, CDR2 SMNVEV, per germline (reference sequence). Trimming shortened V by 4 bases and J by 9 bases, and 19 bases separated the two germline ends. This CDR3 is CASSSRPLAIGEQFF. For the CDR3, the DNA is TGTGCCAGCAGTTCCCGGCCCTTAGCCATAGGTGAGCAGTTCTTC.

This chain uses TRBV30 with TRBJ1-1; 7 bases fit TRBD1. Germline V gene lookup returns CDR1 GTSNPN and CDR2 SVGIG (reference sequence). J lost 4 bases, V lost 4 bases, and 15 bases had no gene match. This CDR3 has 16 residues. Here the CDR3 DNA reads TGTGCCTGGATTAACGTGCGGGCAGGGGGGTTCACTGAAGCTTTCTTT. Translation gives CAWINVRAGGFTEAFF.

The J gene is TRBJ2-2, the V gene TRBV28; 7 bases fit TRBD1. CDR3 length: 15 amino acids. Per the germline V gene, CDR1 is MDHEN and CDR2 is SYDVKM. After removal of 5 bases from V and 6 bases from J, the junction contained 9 bases not matched to a gene. The CDR3 loop is CASSDRQGYPGELFF. As DNA, the CDR3 is TGTGCCAGCAGTGACCGACAGGGTTATCCCGGGGAGCTGTTTTTT.

The chain employs TRBV28 and TRBJ1-5, with D maybe TRBD1 (5 bases). The CDR3 runs 17 residues. Deletions cut 6 bases from V and 3 bases from J, with 21 bases between. The germline gives CDR1 MDHEN, CDR2 SYDVKM. This chain's CDR3 is CASSRPQGRRDNQPQHF. The CDR3 DNA follows: TGTGCCAGCAGCCGCCCCCAGGGACGGAGGGACAATCAGCCCCAGCATTTT.

The chain links TRBV15 to TRBJ2-5; 7 bases line up with TRBD1. Germline CDR1 is LNHNV and CDR2 is YYDKDF (reference sequence). V gave up 9 bases and J gave up 6 bases; unmatched junction bases: 10. The CDR3 runs 13 residues. The CDR3 loop reads CATSEGGRKTQYF. The CDR3 bases are TGTGCCACTTCGGAAGGGGGCCGGAAGACCCAGTACTTC.

This rearrangement joins TRBV2 to TRBJ1-2; TRBD1 might be the D (5 bases). Trimming pared 5 bases from V and 8 bases from J, leaving 18 bases between. The CDR3 is 14 amino acids. Germline CDR1 is SNHLY and CDR2 is FYNNEI. DNA of the CDR3: TGTGCCAGCAGTCCTTGGGACCGACAAGGCGGCTACACCTTC. Translating gives CASSPWDRQGGYTF.

This sequence joins TRBV7-3 and TRBJ2-7, with a tentative D call TRBD2 (5 bases). The germline V gene encodes CDR1 SGHTA and CDR2 FQGTGA. The V gene lost 2 bases and the J gene lost 4 bases, with 12 bases spanning the gap. This CDR3 contains 14 residues. Here the CDR3 reads CASSLSAGGYEQYF. Here the CDR3 DNA reads TGTGCCAGCAGCTTATCCGCCGGAGGTTACGAGCAGTACTTC.

This clone was recorded only once. The gene calls are TRBV7-9 and TRBJ2-5; 9 bases are shared with TRBD2. V shed 3 bases, J shed 1 base, and the junction held 12 bases outside the gene matches. In germline, CDR1 is SEHNR, CDR2 FQNEAQ (reference sequence). This CDR3 spans 18 amino acids. The CDR3 spells CASSFTGGTSRFQETQYF. In DNA, the CDR3 is TGTGCCAGCAGCTTTACGGGTGGGACTAGCCGGTTCCAAGAGACCCAGTACTTC.

There are a few counts of this clone. The J gene is TRBJ1-1, the V gene TRBV6-5; D not certain. V was shortened by 6 bases and J by 1 base, with 12 bases between the two germline ends. The CDR3 length is 14 residues. Germline V gene sequence: CDR1 MNHEY, CDR2 SVGAGI. CDR3 residues: CASRPPGKNTEAFF. For the CDR3, the DNA is TGTGCCAGCAGGCCCCCGGGGAAGAACACTGAAGCTTTCTTT.

This clone came up a few times. The rearrangement uses TRBV5-1 and TRBJ2-7; 11 bases line up with TRBD2. The germline V gene encodes CDR1 SGHRS and CDR2 YFSETQ. The V and J ends lost 0 bases and 3 bases, in that order; junction bases with no gene match: 2. This CDR3 is built from 15 residues. CDR3: CASSLGLAGGYEQYF. The DNA of the CDR3 is TGCGCCAGCAGCTTGGGGCTAGCGGGGGGCTACGAGCAGTACTTC.

In its sample, this clone was seen a few times. The genes are TRBV30 and TRBJ1-2; the match to TRBD1 covers 7 bases. The V and J ends lost 3 bases and 4 bases, in that order; junction bases with no gene match: 5. Per germline, CDR1 GTSNPN and CDR2 SVGIG (reference sequence). This CDR3 is 13 amino acids long. The CDR3 DNA reads TGTGCCTGGAGAGGGACAGAACCCTATGGCTACACCTTC. Translation gives CAWRGTEPYGYTF.

The CDR3 sequence: CASSPGAVYGYTF. In nucleotides, the CDR3 is TGTGCCAGCTCACCAGGCGCCGTTTATGGCTACACCTTC. The V and J genes are TRBV18 and TRBJ1-2; D is unclear. The V end was cut by 2 bases, the J end by 5 bases, with 9 bases between. The germline CDR1 and CDR2 sequences are KGHSH and LQKENI. The CDR3 has 13 amino acids.

The chain recombines TRBV15 with TRBJ1-1; 7 bases match TRBD1. Germline V gene sequence: CDR1 LNHNV, CDR2 YYDKDF (reference sequence). Losses at the gene ends were 3 bases for V and 5 bases for J; bases not matched to a gene: 12. The CDR3 consists of 16 residues. The CDR3 reads CATSSLGQPIPTEAFF. DNA of the CDR3: TGTGCCACCAGCAGTTTGGGACAGCCGATCCCGACTGAAGCTTTCTTT. The full variable domain, in which reference TRBV15 and TRBJ1-1 provide the parts outside the CDR3, is DAMVIQNPRYQVTQFGKPVTLSCSQTLNHNVMYWYQQKSSQAPKLLFHYYDKDFNNEADTPDNFQSRRPNTSFCFLDIRSPGLGDTAMYLCATSSLGQPIPTEAFFGQGTRLTVV.